Below, 28 T cell receptor beta chains from the same sample are listed, as sequenced in a study of T cell repertoires in ileal Crohn's disease. Some clones are missing from TCRdb's copy, which holds only in-frame ones; the method was immunoSEQ multiplex PCR. Among over 13,000 clones listed, 75% to 90% were seen once. Sequencing was carried out using ileal tissue. The receptors were gathered from an adult with Crohn's disease.

The rearrangement links TRBV29-1 to TRBJ2-3; TRBD2 aligns across 10 bases. V lost 3 bases to trimming and J lost 4 bases; unmatched junction nucleotides: 7. Germline V gene lookup returns CDR1 SQVTM and CDR2 ANQGSEA. The CDR3 sequence is 15 residues long. CDR3 coding DNA: TGCAGCGTTGAGCCATCTAGCGGGAGTGCAGATACGCAGTATTTT. Translation gives CSVEPSSGSADTQYF.

The chain links TRBV5-1 to TRBJ1-2, with D possibly matching TRBD1 (5 bases). Germline CDR1 SGHRS, CDR2 YFSETQ. Trimming stripped 1 base from V and 8 bases from J, with 15 bases between. The CDR3 length is 14 residues. Here the CDR3 DNA reads TGCGCCAGCAGCTTGTCCGACAGCTACGGCGGCTACACCTTC. As protein: CASSLSDSYGGYTF.

The rearrangement uses TRBV11-3 and TRBJ2-1; 7 bases align to TRBD1. V shed 5 bases, J shed 3 bases, and the junction held 4 bases outside the gene matches. Germline V lookup: CDR1 SGHNT, CDR2 YENEEA. The CDR3 spans 14 residues. The CDR3: CASSPGQDYNEQFF. For the CDR3, the DNA is TGTGCCAGCAGCCCCGGACAGGACTACAATGAGCAGTTCTTC.

CDR3 region: CAWSPRGVAGGSYNEQFF. CDR3 coding DNA: TGTGCCTGGAGTCCCCGTGGGGTAGCGGGGGGGTCCTACAATGAGCAGTTCTTC. This rearrangement joins TRBV30 to TRBJ2-1, with 11 bases aligning to TRBD2. The CDR3 covers 18 residues. Germline V gives CDR1 GTSNPN, CDR2 SVGIG (reference sequence). The V segment lost 2 bases and the J segment 1 base; nucleotides outside the gene matches: 10.

This rearrangement joins TRBV7-6 to TRBJ2-1, with 8 bases lining up with TRBD1. V dropped 5 bases and J dropped 7; count of bases not matched to a gene: 7. Germline loops: CDR1 SGHVS, CDR2 FNYEAQ. This CDR3 is built from 14 residues. This chain's CDR3 is CASSLRTGRNEQFF. CDR3 nucleotide sequence: TGTGCCAGCAGCCTCAGGACAGGGAGAAATGAGCAGTTCTTC.

This rearrangement joins TRBV29-1 to TRBJ1-1; 7 bases are shared with TRBD1. CDR1 and CDR2 (germline): SQVTM, ANQGSEA. Trimming cost V 7 bases and J 3 bases; bases outside gene matches: 5. CDR3 length equals 12 residues. CDR3 loop: CSGSTGDTEAFF. The DNA for the CDR3 is TGCAGCGGGTCAACAGGGGACACTGAAGCTTTCTTT. The full variable domain, with the rest looked up from reference TRBV29-1 and TRBJ1-1, is SAVISQKPSRDICQRGTSLTIQCQVDSQVTMMFWYRQQPGQSLTLIATANQGSEATYESGFVIDKFPISRPNLTFSTLTVSNMSPEDSSIYLCSGSTGDTEAFFGQGTRLTVV.

This clone was seen a single time. This sequence joins TRBV29-1 and TRBJ1-5; 8 nucleotides agree with TRBD1. J gave up 3 bases and V 5 bases, and 9 bases lay outside the gene matches. CDR3 length: 15 amino acids. Germline V CDR1 and CDR2: SQVTM, ANQGSEA. Here the CDR3 reads CSVQTRTGTNQPQHF. CDR3 in DNA: TGCAGCGTTCAAACCCGGACAGGGACCAATCAGCCCCAGCATTTT.

This chain joins TRBV4-1 and TRBJ1-4, with no clear D. CDR3 length equals 15 residues. The V gene's germline CDR1 is MGHRA and CDR2 YSYEKL. Between the trimmed V and J ends, which lost 0 bases and 4 bases, there was a span of 9 bases. CDR3 protein: CASSQDLQINEKLFF. The CDR3 DNA follows: TGCGCCAGCAGCCAAGATTTGCAGATTAATGAAAAACTGTTTTTT.

J is TRBJ1-5 and V is TRBV10-2, with TRBD1 matching 8 bases. Germline V gene lookup returns CDR1 WSHSY and CDR2 SAAADI. CDR3 size: 15 residues. V gave up 5 bases and J gave up 4 bases; unmatched junction bases: 7. As DNA, the CDR3 is TGCGCCAGCAGTCAAGCTGACAGGGGAAATCAGCCCCAGCATTTT. Translating it yields CASSQADRGNQPQHF.

The chain links TRBV29-1 to TRBJ1-1; tentative D call: TRBD1 (5 bases). V was trimmed by 5 bases and J by 4 bases, leaving 11 bases between them. The CDR3 extends over 12 amino acids. Per germline, CDR1 SQVTM and CDR2 ANQGSEA. The CDR3 protein is CSVRDFGTEAFF. The DNA for the CDR3 is TGCAGCGTTAGGGACTTCGGCACTGAAGCTTTCTTT.

This clone has only a few counts. The chain uses TRBV7-2 and TRBJ1-4, with D maybe TRBD1 (6 bases). Germline V CDR1 and CDR2: SGHTA, FQGNSA. CDR3 length: 13 amino acids. Trimming removed 5 bases at V and 7 bases at J, with 11 bases between. The CDR3 sequence: CASSRGHLEKLFF. CDR3 coding DNA: TGTGCCAGCAGCCGGGGACACCTTGAAAAACTGTTTTTT.

This clone was observed a few times. The chain uses TRBV4-3 and TRBJ1-2; D possibly corresponds to TRBD1 (6 bases). The CDR3 sequence is 15 residues long. Trimming took off 1 base at V and 4 bases at J, with 13 bases between the two ends. Germline V gene lookup returns CDR1 LGHNA and CDR2 YSLEER. The CDR3 DNA follows: TGCGCCAGCAGCCAAGGGACAGACAGGTTCTATGGCTACACCTTC. Its protein product is CASSQGTDRFYGYTF.

The chain has TRBV25-1 and TRBJ2-2; 10 bases are shared with TRBD1. Germline CDR1 MGHDK, CDR2 SYGVNS. The CDR3 loop spans 13 amino acids. With 6 bases clipped from V and 7 bases from J, the junction kept 2 bases outside the gene matches. The CDR3 bases are TGTGCCAGCAGGGGACAGGGGAACGGGGAGCTGTTTTTT. This translates into CASRGQGNGELFF.

The genes are TRBV7-9 and TRBJ1-1, with TRBD1 as a possible D gene (6 bases). Germline V CDR1 and CDR2: SEHNR, FQNEAQ (reference sequence). The CDR3 consists of 14 residues. The V end was cut by 6 bases, the J end by 5 bases, with 16 bases between. CDR3 DNA: TGTGCCAGCAGACATTGGGAGGGGGGGACTGAAGCTTTCTTT. It specifies CASRHWEGGTEAFF. Using reference TRBV7-9 and TRBJ1-1 for the parts outside the CDR3, the full variable domain is DTGVSQNPRHKITKRGQNVTFRCDPISEHNRLYWYRQTLGQGPEFLTYFQNEAQLEKSRLLSDRFSAERPKGSFSTLEIQRTEQGDSAMYLCASRHWEGGTEAFFGQGTRLTVV.

This clone was seen just once. The genes are TRBV11-3 and TRBJ2-3, with 8 bases that match TRBD2. This CDR3 is built from 16 residues. The germline V gene encodes CDR1 SGHNT and CDR2 YENEEA. V lost 5 bases and J lost 5; bases outside the gene matches: 12. CDR3 region: CASSPSSGGIVDTQYF. DNA of the CDR3: TGTGCCAGCAGCCCGTCCAGCGGGGGAATAGTAGATACGCAGTATTTT.

This clone was counted only a few times. This sample also contains other DNA sequences that code for the same CDR3. The chain employs TRBV5-5 and TRBJ2-7, with TRBD1 matching over 8 bases. V gave up 4 bases and J gave up 0 bases; unmatched junction bases: 9. From germline, CDR1 is SGHKS and CDR2 YYEKEE (reference sequence). This CDR3 spans 16 amino acids. In nucleotides, the CDR3 is TGTGCCAGCAGCCTACGGACAGGGATCAGCTCCTACGAGCAGTACTTC. This codes for CASSLRTGISSYEQYF.

This clone was observed a few times. The V call is TRBV4-3, the J call TRBJ1-2, with 7 bases that match TRBD1. Per germline, CDR1 LGHNA and CDR2 YSLEER. J was trimmed by 7 bases and V by 0 bases; bases with no gene match: 5. The CDR3 runs 14 residues. DNA of the CDR3: TGCGCCAGCAGCCAAGATTCGGCAGGGGGTGGCTACACCTTC. This translates into CASSQDSAGGGYTF.

The rearrangement joins TRBV5-1 to TRBJ2-1, with TRBD2 matching 8 bases. Trimming at V came to 5 bases and at J to 4 bases, leaving 5 bases not matched to a gene. CDR1 is SGHRS and CDR2 is YFSETQ in the germline V gene. The CDR3 runs to 14 residues. The chain's CDR3 is CASRLSGSYNEQFF. The CDR3 DNA follows: TGCGCCAGCAGACTCAGCGGGAGTTACAATGAGCAGTTCTTC.

The chain recombines TRBV9 with TRBJ2-3; perhaps TRBD1 as D (5 bases). Trimming shortened V by 4 bases and J by 6 bases, and 12 bases separated the two germline ends. Germline-derived CDR1 and CDR2 are SGDLS and YYNGEE. The CDR3 contains 13 residues. CDR3 loop: CASSPGQQDTQYF. CDR3 in DNA: TGTGCCAGCAGCCCAGGGCAGCAGGATACGCAGTATTTT. Variable domain in full (rest from reference TRBV9 and TRBJ2-3): DSGVTQTPKHLITATGQRVTLRCSPRSGDLSVYWYQQSLDQGLQFLIQYYNGEERAKGNILERFSAQQFPDLHSELNLSSLELGDSALYFCASSPGQQDTQYFGPGTRLTVL.

Regarding this clone: Other DNA sequences within the sample encode an identical CDR3. This sequence joins TRBV10-3 and TRBJ1-1, with TRBD1 as a possible D gene (6 bases). CDR1 is ENHRY and CDR2 is SYGVKD in the germline V gene. The CDR3 contains 12 residues. The V end was cut by 6 bases, the J end by 6 bases, with 11 bases between. The chain's CDR3 is CAIRRGGAEAFF. In DNA, the CDR3 is TGTGCCATCAGGAGGGGGGGGGCTGAAGCTTTCTTT.

The rearrangement uses TRBV4-3 and TRBJ1-3; 8 bases match TRBD1. CDR3 length: 15 amino acids. The V and J ends lost 5 bases and 2 bases, in that order; junction bases with no gene match: 5. Germline V gene sequence: CDR1 LGHNA, CDR2 YSLEER. The CDR3 region has the DNA TGCGCCAGCAGCTCCCGGACAGGGACTGGAAACACCATATATTTT. It yields the protein CASSSRTGTGNTIYF.

The chain is built from TRBV10-1 and TRBJ2-3, with 10 bases lining up with TRBD2. Germline V lookup: CDR1 WNHNN, CDR2 SYGVQD (reference sequence). The CDR3 is 15 residues long. Trimming cost V 6 bases and J 2 bases; bases outside gene matches: 5. The CDR3 protein is CASSQREGLTDTQYF. For the CDR3, the DNA is TGCGCCAGCAGCCAGCGGGAGGGCCTCACAGATACGCAGTATTTT.

The V call is TRBV6-5, the J call TRBJ1-2, with TRBD1 matching 11 bases. The CDR3 is 15 amino acids. Trimming at V came to 5 bases and at J to 7 bases, leaving 9 bases not matched to a gene. Germline CDR1 and CDR2: MNHEY and SVGAGI. CDR3 protein: CASSAGTGGSRGYTF. The CDR3 DNA follows: TGTGCCAGCAGTGCCGGGACAGGGGGTTCGCGTGGCTACACCTTC.

This rearrangement joins TRBV5-6 to TRBJ1-1; D gene ambiguous. Trimming stripped 1 base from V and 3 bases from J, with 4 bases between. The CDR3 sequence is 12 residues long. Germline V gene data show CDR1 as SGHDT and CDR2 as YYEEEE. The CDR3 is CASSLLYTEAFF. The CDR3 DNA is TGTGCCAGCAGCTTGCTCTACACTGAAGCTTTCTTT.

This clone was observed a single time. The CDR3 region has the DNA TGTGCCACCAGGGACAGGGGGAACACTGAAGCTTTCTTT. Protein product: CATRDRGNTEAFF. V gene TRBV6-5 combines with J gene TRBJ1-1, with 10 bases identical to TRBD1. This CDR3 spans 13 amino acids. The junction had 3 bases not matched to a gene; V was cut back by 10 bases and J by 1 base. The germline CDR1 and CDR2 sequences are MNHEY and SVGAGI.

V usage is TRBV28 and J usage is TRBJ2-3; 8 positions agree with TRBD1. Germline lookup yields CDR1 MDHEN and CDR2 SYDVKM. Trimming took 7 bases from V and 0 from J; bases not matched to a gene: 6. The CDR3 extends over 15 amino acids. The CDR3 region has the DNA TGTGCCAGCAACCAGGACAGGGCAAGCACAGATACGCAGTATTTT. Translating gives CASNQDRASTDTQYF.

The chain couples TRBV2 to TRBJ2-7; D perhaps matches TRBD2 (6 bases). The ends were cut back, 3 bases at V and 0 bases at J, with 12 bases in the middle. This CDR3 spans 15 amino acids. From germline, CDR1 is SNHLY and CDR2 FYNNEI. CDR3 sequence reads: CASSDGGRSSYEQYV. The CDR3, as DNA: TGTGCCAGCAGTGATGGAGGGAGATCCTCCTACGAGCAGTACGTC.

V gene TRBV6-5 combines with J gene TRBJ1-2; 9 bases agree with TRBD1. Germline CDR1 is MNHEY and CDR2 is SVGAGI. CDR3 size: 14 residues. After removal of 7 bases from V and 3 bases from J, the junction contained 6 bases not matched to a gene. CDR3 sequence reads: CASTRDREYYGYTF. The CDR3 region has the DNA TGTGCCAGCACCCGGGACAGGGAATACTATGGCTACACCTTC.